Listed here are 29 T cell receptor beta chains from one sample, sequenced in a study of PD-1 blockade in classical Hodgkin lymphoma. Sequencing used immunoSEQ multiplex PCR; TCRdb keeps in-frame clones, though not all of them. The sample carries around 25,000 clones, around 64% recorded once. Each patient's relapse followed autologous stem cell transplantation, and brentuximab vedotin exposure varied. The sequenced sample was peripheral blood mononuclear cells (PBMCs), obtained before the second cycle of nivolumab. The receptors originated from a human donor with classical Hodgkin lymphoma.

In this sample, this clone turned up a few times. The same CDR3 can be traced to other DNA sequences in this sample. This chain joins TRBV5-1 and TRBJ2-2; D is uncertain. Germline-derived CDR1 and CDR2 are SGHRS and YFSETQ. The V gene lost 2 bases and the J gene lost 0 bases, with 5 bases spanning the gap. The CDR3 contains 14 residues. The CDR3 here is CASSLGPNTGELFF. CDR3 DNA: TGCGCCAGCAGCTTAGGACCGAACACCGGGGAGCTGTTTTTT.

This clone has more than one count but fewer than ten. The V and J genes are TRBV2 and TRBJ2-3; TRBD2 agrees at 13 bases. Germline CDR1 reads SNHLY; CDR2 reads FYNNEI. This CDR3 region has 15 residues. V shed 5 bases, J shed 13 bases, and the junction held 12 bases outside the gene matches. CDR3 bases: TGTGCCAGCAGTTCGGGACTAGCGGGAAGTAATATGAAGTATTTT. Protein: CASSSGLAGSNMKYF.

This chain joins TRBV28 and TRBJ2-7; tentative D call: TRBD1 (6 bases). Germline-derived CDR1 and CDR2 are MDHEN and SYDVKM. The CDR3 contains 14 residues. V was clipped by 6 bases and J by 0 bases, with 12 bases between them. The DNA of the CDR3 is TGTGCCAGCAGCTGGGACATGAGCTCCTACGAGCAGTACTTC. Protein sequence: CASSWDMSSYEQYF.

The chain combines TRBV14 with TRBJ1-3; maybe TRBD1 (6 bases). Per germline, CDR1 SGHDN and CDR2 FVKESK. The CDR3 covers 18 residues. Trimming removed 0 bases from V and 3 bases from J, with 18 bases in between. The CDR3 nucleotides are TGTGCCAGCAGCCAAGATTTCGGGGGCAGAATGGTTGGAAACACCATATATTTT. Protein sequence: CASSQDFGGRMVGNTIYF.

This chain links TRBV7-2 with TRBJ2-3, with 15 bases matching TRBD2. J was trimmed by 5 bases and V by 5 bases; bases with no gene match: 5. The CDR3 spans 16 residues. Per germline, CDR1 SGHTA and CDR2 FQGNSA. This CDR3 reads CASSPGLAGGQDTQYF. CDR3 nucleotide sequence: TGTGCCAGCAGCCCTGGACTAGCGGGGGGGCAAGATACGCAGTATTTT.

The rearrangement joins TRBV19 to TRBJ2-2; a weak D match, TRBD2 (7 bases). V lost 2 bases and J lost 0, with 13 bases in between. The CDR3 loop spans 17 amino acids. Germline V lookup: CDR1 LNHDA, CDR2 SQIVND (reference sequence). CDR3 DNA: TGTGCCAGTAGTATAAGCCCCGGGGGGCCGAACACCGGGGAGCTGTTTTTT. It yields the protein CASSISPGGPNTGELFF.

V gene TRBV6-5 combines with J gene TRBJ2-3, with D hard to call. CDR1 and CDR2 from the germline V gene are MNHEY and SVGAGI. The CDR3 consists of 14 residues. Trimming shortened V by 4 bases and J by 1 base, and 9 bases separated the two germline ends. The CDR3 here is CASSSLLGTDTQYF. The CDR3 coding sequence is TGTGCCAGCAGTTCTTTACTGGGCACAGATACGCAGTATTTT.

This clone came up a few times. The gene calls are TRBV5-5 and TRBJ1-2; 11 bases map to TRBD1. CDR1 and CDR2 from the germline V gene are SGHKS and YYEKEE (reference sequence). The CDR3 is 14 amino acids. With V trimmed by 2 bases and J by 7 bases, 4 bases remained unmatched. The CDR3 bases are TGTGCCAGCAGCTTCGGACAGGGGGCGGGTGGCTACACCTTC. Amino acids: CASSFGQGAGGYTF.

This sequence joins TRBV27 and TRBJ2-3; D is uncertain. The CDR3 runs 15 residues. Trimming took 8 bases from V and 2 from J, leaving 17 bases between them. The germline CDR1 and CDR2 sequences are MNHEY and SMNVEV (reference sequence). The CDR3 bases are TGTGCCAGCTTTCCCAGGACGGGTACCACAGATACGCAGTATTTT. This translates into CASFPRTGTTDTQYF.

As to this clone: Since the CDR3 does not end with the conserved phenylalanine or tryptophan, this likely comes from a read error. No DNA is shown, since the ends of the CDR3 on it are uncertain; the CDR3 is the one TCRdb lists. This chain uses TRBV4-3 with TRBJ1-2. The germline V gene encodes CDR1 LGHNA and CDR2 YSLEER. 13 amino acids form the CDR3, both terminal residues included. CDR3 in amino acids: CASSQDGTGLLSL.

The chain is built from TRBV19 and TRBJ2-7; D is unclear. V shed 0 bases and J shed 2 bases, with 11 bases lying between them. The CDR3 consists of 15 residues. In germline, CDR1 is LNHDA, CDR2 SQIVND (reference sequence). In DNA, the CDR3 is TGTGCCAGTAGTATAGAGCCTAGAGCCCCCTACGAGCAGTACTTC. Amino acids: CASSIEPRAPYEQYF.

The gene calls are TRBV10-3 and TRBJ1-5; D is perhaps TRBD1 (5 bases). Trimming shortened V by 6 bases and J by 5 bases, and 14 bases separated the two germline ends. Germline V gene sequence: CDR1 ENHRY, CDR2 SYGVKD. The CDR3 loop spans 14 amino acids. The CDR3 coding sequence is TGTGCCATCAGCCGATCAGGACAAGATCAGCCCCAGCATTTT. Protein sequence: CAISRSGQDQPQHF.

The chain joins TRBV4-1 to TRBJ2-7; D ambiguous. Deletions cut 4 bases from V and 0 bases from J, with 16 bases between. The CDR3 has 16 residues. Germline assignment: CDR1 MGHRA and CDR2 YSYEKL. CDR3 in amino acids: CASSLSNNVVSYEQYF. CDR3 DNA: TGCGCCAGCAGCCTCTCAAACAATGTCGTCTCCTACGAGCAGTACTTC.

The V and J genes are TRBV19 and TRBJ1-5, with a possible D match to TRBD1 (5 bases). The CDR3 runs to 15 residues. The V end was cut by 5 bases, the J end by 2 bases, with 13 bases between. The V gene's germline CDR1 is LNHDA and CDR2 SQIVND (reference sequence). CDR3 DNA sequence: TGTGCCAGTAGTCCCAGGTCCAGGGGCAATCAGCCCCAGCATTTT. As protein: CASSPRSRGNQPQHF.

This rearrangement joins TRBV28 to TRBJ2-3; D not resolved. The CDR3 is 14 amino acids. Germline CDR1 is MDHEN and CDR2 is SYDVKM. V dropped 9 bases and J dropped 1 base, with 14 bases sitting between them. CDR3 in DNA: TGTGCCAGTCATTGGGTTATGGGCACAGATACGCAGTATTTT. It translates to CASHWVMGTDTQYF.

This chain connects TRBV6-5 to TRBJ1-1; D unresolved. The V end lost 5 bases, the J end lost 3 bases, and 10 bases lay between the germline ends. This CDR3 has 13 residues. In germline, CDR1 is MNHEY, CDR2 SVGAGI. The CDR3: CASSLDSYTEAFF. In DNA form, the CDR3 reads TGTGCCAGCAGTCTCGACTCGTACACTGAAGCTTTCTTT.

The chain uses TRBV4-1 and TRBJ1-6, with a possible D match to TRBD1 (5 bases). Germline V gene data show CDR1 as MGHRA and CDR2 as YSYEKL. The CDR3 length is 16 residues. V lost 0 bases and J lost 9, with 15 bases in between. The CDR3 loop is CASSQEQGLIGSPLHF. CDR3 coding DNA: TGCGCCAGCAGCCAAGAGCAGGGCTTAATCGGTTCACCCCTCCACTTT.

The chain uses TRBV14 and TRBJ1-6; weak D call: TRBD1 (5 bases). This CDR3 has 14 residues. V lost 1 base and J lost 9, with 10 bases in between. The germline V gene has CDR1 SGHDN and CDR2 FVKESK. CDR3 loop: CASSQGSGSSPLHF. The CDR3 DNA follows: TGTGCCAGCAGCCAAGGTTCAGGGAGTTCACCCCTCCACTTT.

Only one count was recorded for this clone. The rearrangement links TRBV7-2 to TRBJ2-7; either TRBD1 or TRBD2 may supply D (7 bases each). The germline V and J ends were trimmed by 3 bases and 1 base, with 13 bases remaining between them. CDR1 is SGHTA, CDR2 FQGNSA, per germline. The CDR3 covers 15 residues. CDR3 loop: CASSLGRGQSYEQYF. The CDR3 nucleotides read TGTGCCAGCAGCTTGGGGAGGGGGCAATCCTACGAGCAGTACTTC. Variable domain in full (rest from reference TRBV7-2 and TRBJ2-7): GAGVSQSPSNKVTEKGKDVELRCDPISGHTALYWYRQSLGQGLEFLIYFQGNSAPDKSGLPSDRFSAERTGGSVSTLTIQRTQQEDSAVYLCASSLGRGQSYEQYFGPGTRLTVT.

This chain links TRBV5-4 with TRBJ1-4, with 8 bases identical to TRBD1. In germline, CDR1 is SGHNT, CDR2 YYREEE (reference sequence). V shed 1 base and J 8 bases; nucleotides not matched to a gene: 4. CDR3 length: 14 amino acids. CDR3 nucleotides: TGTGCCAGCAGCTTGCCGGGACAGGAAGAAAAACTGTTTTTT. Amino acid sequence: CASSLPGQEEKLFF.

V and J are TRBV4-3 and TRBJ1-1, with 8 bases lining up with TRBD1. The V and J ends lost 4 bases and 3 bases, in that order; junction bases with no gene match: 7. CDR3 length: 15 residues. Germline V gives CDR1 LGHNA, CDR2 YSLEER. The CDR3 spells CASSPGTGHYTEAFF. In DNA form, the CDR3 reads TGCGCCAGCAGCCCCGGGACAGGACATTACACTGAAGCTTTCTTT.

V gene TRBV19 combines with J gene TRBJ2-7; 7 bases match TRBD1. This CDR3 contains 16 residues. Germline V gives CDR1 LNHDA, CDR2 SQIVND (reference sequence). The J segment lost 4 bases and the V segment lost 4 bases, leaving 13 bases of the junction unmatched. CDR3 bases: TGTGCCAGTAGTAGGACCGGGGCAGGGGGTCTATACGAGCAGTACTTC. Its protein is CASSRTGAGGLYEQYF.

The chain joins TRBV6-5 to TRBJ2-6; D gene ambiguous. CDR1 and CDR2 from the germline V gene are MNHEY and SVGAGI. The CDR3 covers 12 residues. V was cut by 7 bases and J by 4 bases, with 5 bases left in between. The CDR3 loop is CASTSGANVLTF. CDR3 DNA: TGTGCCAGCACGTCCGGGGCCAACGTCCTGACTTTC.

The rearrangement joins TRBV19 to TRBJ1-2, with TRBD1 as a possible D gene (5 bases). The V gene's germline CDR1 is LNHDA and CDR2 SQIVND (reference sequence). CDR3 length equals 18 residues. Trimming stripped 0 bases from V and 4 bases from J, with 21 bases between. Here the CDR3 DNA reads TGTGCCAGTAGTATAGATCCGACAGCCCAAAAGGGTCGCTATGGCTACACCTTC. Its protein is CASSIDPTAQKGRYGYTF.

For the CDR3, the DNA is TGCGCCAGCAGCTTGGTCGGCCTCAACACCGGGGAGCTGTTTTTT. This sequence encodes CASSLVGLNTGELFF. V and J are TRBV5-1 and TRBJ2-2; D is ambiguous. This CDR3 spans 15 amino acids. The V end lost 0 bases, the J end lost 2 bases, and 8 bases lay between the germline ends. Germline CDR1 SGHRS, CDR2 YFSETQ.

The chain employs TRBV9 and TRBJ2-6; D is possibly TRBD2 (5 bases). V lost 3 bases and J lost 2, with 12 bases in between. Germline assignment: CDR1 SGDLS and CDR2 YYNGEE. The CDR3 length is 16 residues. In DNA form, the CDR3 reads TGTGCCAGCAGCGCCTTTACTAGGGCTGGGGCCAACGTCCTGACTTTC. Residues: CASSAFTRAGANVLTF.

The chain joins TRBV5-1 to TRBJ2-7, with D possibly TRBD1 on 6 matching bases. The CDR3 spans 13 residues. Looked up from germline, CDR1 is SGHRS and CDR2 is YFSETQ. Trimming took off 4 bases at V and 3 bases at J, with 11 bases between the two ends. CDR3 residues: CASSLGTFYEQYF. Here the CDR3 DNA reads TGCGCCAGCAGCCTCGGGACATTCTACGAGCAGTACTTC.

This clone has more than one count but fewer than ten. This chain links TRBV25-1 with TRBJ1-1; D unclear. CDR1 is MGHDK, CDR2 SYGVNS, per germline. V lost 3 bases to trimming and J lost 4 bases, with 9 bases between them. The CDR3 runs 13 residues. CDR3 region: CASSDPPGTEAFF. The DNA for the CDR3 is TGTGCCAGCAGTGACCCCCCGGGCACTGAAGCTTTCTTT.

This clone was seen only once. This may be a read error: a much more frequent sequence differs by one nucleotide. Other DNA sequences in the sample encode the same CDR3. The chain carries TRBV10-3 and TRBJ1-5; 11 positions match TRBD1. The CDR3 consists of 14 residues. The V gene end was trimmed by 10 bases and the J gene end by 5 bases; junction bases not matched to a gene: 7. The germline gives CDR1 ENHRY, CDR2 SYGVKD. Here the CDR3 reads CATGGTGGDQPQHF. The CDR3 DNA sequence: TGTGCCACCGGAGGGACAGGGGGGGATCAGCCCCAGCATTTT.